This passage covers 17 T cell receptor beta chains from one sample sequenced in a study of tumor-infiltrating lymphocytes in localized non-small cell lung cancer. Using immunoSEQ multiplex PCR, the repertoire was profiled, and TCRdb retains in-frame clones only, with some absent. The sample consists of several thousand clones, about 74% of them appearing once. Source material: lung tumor tissue. The receptors shown here come from a human donor with non-small cell lung cancer.

This clone came up a few times. This chain uses TRBV25-1 with TRBJ1-2; D is possibly TRBD1 (5 bases). V gave up 8 bases and J gave up 4 bases, with 11 bases separating them. This CDR3 contains 12 residues. From germline, CDR1 is MGHDK and CDR2 SYGVNS. CDR3: CASYGGSYGYTF. DNA for the CDR3: TGTGCCAGCTACGGGGGAAGCTATGGCTACACCTTC.

The chain joins TRBV10-3 to TRBJ2-3; D gene ambiguous. There are 12 residues in the CDR3. Trimming stripped 6 bases from V and 4 bases from J, with 8 bases between. Per the germline V gene, CDR1 is ENHRY and CDR2 is SYGVKD. CDR3 sequence (DNA): TGTGCCATCAGGGCCAGTTCAGATACGCAGTATTTT. This codes for CAIRASSDTQYF.

The CDR3 nucleotides read TGTGCCAGCGGAACTCATTTCGGCTATGGCTACACCTTC. It specifies CASGTHFGYGYTF. The chain combines TRBV7-2 with TRBJ1-2; D is ambiguous. V lost 8 bases, J lost 4 bases, and 14 bases lay in between. The CDR3 length is 13 residues. Germline-derived CDR1 and CDR2 are SGHTA and FQGNSA.

The chain's CDR3 is CATRRARKVGNTIYF. The CDR3 DNA sequence: TGTGCCACCAGAAGGGCCCGAAAGGTTGGAAACACCATATATTTT. V gene TRBV15 combines with J gene TRBJ1-3; D gene uncertain. V shed 6 bases and J shed 3 bases, with 15 bases lying between them. This CDR3 is 15 amino acids long. Germline V gives CDR1 LNHNV, CDR2 YYDKDF (reference sequence). Full variable domain (outside the CDR3, taken from reference TRBV15 and TRBJ1-3): DAMVIQNPRYQVTQFGKPVTLSCSQTLNHNVMYWYQQKSSQAPKLLFHYYDKDFNNEADTPDNFQSRRPNTSFCFLDIRSPGLGDTAMYLCATRRARKVGNTIYFGEGSWLTVV.

For this clone: At one end, the junction sequence differs from germline, possibly due to a read error. The chain links TRBV7-7 to TRBJ2-5, with 9 bases that match TRBD1. Germline CDR1 reads SSHAT; CDR2 reads FNYEAQ (reference sequence). This CDR3 is built from 14 residues. The CDR3 loop reads CASSPTGGKETQYF. In nucleotides, the CDR3 is TGTGCTAGCAGCCCGACAGGGGGTAAAGAGACCCAGTACTTC.

V and J are TRBV4-1 and TRBJ2-3, with 8 bases that match TRBD2. The J segment lost 2 bases and the V segment lost 5 bases, leaving 12 bases of the junction unmatched. In germline, CDR1 is MGHRA, CDR2 YSYEKL. CDR3 length equals 17 residues. This chain's CDR3 is CASSWQPGLVNTDTQYF. Here the CDR3 DNA reads TGCGCCAGCAGCTGGCAACCGGGACTAGTAAACACAGATACGCAGTATTTT.

V and J are TRBV14 and TRBJ1-2; the D gene is possibly TRBD1 (5 bases). The CDR3 extends over 12 amino acids. Germline CDR1 is SGHDN and CDR2 is FVKESK. V gave up 1 base and J gave up 7 bases, with 7 bases separating them. The CDR3 coding sequence is TGTGCCAGCAGCCAAGCGGGGGGTGGCTACACCTTC. Its protein product is CASSQAGGGYTF.

The chain carries TRBV4-1 and TRBJ1-5; 8 bases align to TRBD1. The CDR3 sequence is 17 residues long. Germline CDR1 and CDR2: MGHRA and YSYEKL. J was trimmed by 5 bases and V by 1 base; bases with no gene match: 10. The CDR3 nucleotides read TGCGCCAGCAGCCAAGTCCGCAGGGGGCTCGATTATCAGCCCCAGCATTTT. This translates into CASSQVRRGLDYQPQHF.

The gene calls are TRBV7-2 and TRBJ1-2, with TRBD1 matching 9 bases. V shed 5 bases, J shed 6 bases, and the junction held 7 bases outside the gene matches. This CDR3 region has 14 residues. Germline V lookup: CDR1 SGHTA, CDR2 FQGNSA. CDR3 in amino acids: CASSRDRAWDGYTF. The CDR3, as DNA: TGTGCCAGCAGCAGGGACAGGGCCTGGGATGGCTACACCTTC.

The chain carries TRBV5-4 and TRBJ2-3; the D is unclear. V dropped 0 bases and J dropped 4 bases, with 3 bases sitting between them. CDR1 and CDR2 (germline): SGHNT, YYREEE (reference sequence). The CDR3 is made up of 12 amino acids. CDR3 residues: CASSLAPDTQYF. Written as DNA, the CDR3 is TGTGCCAGCAGCTTGGCCCCAGATACGCAGTATTTT.

This clone was counted a few times. The chain combines TRBV5-5 with TRBJ1-1; D might be TRBD1 (5 bases). Germline CDR1 and CDR2: SGHKS and YYEKEE (reference sequence). V was cut by 5 bases and J by 0 bases, with 8 bases left in between. The CDR3 is 13 residues long. This chain's CDR3 is CASRWDLNTEAFF. The CDR3 nucleotides read TGTGCCAGCAGATGGGACTTGAACACTGAAGCTTTCTTT.

V usage is TRBV27 and J usage is TRBJ1-5, with D possibly being TRBD1 (5 bases). Deletions cut 8 bases from V and 0 bases from J, with 14 bases between. The length of the CDR3 is 15 residues. Germline V gene sequence: CDR1 MNHEY, CDR2 SMNVEV (reference sequence). In DNA, the CDR3 is TGTGCCAGCGCCCTCCACAGGTATAGCAATCAGCCCCAGCATTTT. Translation: CASALHRYSNQPQHF.

V usage is TRBV5-1 and J usage is TRBJ2-1; TRBD2 agrees at 10 bases. Germline lookup yields CDR1 SGHRS and CDR2 YFSETQ. V was clipped by 2 bases and J by 9 bases; unmatched bases: 5. This CDR3 is built from 14 residues. CDR3 nucleotide sequence: TGCGCCAGCAGCTTAGCGGGGGGGCTAGGTGAGCAGTTCTTC. Encoded protein: CASSLAGGLGEQFF. Drawing the rest from reference TRBV5-1 and TRBJ2-1, the complete variable domain is KAGVTQTPRYLIKTRGQQVTLSCSPISGHRSVSWYQQTPGQGLQFLFEYFSETQRNKGNFPGRFSGRQFSNSRSEMNVSTLELGDSALYLCASSLAGGLGEQFFGPGTRLTVL.

The chain couples TRBV10-3 to TRBJ1-5; D is ambiguous. The CDR3 totals 15 residues. The V end was cut by 7 bases, the J end by 0 bases, with 13 bases between. Germline V gene sequence: CDR1 ENHRY, CDR2 SYGVKD. The CDR3 DNA reads as TGTGCCATCACCCCGCCCAATAATAGCAATCAGCCCCAGCATTTT. Translation: CAITPPNNSNQPQHF.

The chain employs TRBV14 and TRBJ2-7; tentatively, D is TRBD1 (6 bases). The CDR3 length is 17 residues. In germline, CDR1 is SGHDN, CDR2 FVKESK. The V gene lost 5 bases and the J gene lost 0 bases, with 20 bases spanning the gap. The CDR3 nucleotides read TGTGCCAGCAGCTCCTCAGGGCAGGGGTCGGTCTCCTACGAGCAGTACTTC. Protein sequence: CASSSSGQGSVSYEQYF.

For this clone: At the DNA level, this CDR3 is encoded by other sequences in the same sample as well. The chain carries TRBV25-1 and TRBJ2-7; no firm D call. Looked up from germline, CDR1 is MGHDK and CDR2 is SYGVNS. V lost 2 bases and J lost 4, with 3 bases in between. The CDR3 loop spans 11 amino acids. This chain's CDR3 is CASSEGYEQYF. Written as DNA, the CDR3 is TGTGCCAGCAGTGAAGGGTACGAGCAGTACTTC.

The chain has TRBV10-3 and TRBJ2-2; 7 positions agree with TRBD2. Germline CDR1 ENHRY, CDR2 SYGVKD. The CDR3 length is 15 residues. Unmatched junction bases numbered 5, after V lost 1 base and J lost 6 bases. CDR3 coding DNA: TGTGCCATCAGTGAGTTGCAGGGAGGGTCCGGGGAGCTGTTTTTT. This gives the protein CAISELQGGSGELFF.